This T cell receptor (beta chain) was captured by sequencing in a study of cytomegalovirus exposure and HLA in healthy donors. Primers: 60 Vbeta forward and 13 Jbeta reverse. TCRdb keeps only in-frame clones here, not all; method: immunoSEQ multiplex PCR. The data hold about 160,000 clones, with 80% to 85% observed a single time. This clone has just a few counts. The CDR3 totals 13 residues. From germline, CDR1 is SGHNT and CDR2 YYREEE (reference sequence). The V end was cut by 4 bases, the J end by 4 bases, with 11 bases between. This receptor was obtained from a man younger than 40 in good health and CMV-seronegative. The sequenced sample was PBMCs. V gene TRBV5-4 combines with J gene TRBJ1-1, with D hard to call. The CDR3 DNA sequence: TGTGCCAGCAGCGACTATTGGAGCACTGAAGCTTTCTTT. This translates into CASSDYWSTEAFF. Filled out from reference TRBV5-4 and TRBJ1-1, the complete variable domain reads ETGVTQSPTHLIKTRGQQVTLRCSSQSGHNTVSWYQQALGQGPQFIFQYYREEENGRGNFPPRFSGLQFPNYSSELNVNALELDDSALYLCASSDYWSTEAFFGQGTRLTVV.